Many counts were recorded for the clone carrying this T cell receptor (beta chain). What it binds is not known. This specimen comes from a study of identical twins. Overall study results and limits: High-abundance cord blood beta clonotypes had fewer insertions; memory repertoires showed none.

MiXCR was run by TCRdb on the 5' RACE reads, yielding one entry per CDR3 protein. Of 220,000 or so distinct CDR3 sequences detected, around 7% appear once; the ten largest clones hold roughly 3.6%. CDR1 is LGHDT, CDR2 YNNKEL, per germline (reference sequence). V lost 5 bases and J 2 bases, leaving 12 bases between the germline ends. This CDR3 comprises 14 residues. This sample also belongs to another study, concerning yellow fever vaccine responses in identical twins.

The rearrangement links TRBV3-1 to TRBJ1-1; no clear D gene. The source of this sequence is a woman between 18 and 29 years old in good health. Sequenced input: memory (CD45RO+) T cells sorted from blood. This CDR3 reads CASSYMAGNTEAFF. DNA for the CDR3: TGTGCCAGCAGCTACATGGCTGGAAACACTGAAGCTTTCTTT.